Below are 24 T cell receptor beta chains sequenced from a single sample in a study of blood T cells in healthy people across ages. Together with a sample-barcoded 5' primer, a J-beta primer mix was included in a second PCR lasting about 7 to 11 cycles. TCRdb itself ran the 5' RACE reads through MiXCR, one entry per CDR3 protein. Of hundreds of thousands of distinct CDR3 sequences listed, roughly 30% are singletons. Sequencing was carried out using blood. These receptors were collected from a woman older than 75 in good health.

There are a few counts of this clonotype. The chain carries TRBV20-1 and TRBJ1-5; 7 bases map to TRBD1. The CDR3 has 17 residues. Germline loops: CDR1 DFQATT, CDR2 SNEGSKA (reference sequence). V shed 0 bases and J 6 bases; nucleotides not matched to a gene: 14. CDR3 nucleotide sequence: TGCAGTGCTAGAGATTTCCGCGGACAGGTTGTTTTTCAGCCCCAGCATTTT. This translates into CSARDFRGQVVFQPQHF.

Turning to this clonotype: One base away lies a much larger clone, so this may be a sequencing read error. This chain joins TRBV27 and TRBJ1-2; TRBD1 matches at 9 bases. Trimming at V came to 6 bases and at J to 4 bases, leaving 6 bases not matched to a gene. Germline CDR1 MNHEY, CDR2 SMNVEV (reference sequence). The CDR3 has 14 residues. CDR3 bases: TGTGCCAGCAGGTCGGGGACAGGGAGCTATGGCTACACCTTC. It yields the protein CASRSGTGSYGYTF.

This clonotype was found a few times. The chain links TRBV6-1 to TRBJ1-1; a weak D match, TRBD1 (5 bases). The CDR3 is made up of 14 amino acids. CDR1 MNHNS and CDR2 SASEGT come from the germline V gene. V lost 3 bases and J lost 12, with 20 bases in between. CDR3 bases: TGTGCCAGCAGTGAGAGTTCGAGGGGTCGTAGGACTTTCTTT. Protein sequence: CASSESSRGRRTFF.

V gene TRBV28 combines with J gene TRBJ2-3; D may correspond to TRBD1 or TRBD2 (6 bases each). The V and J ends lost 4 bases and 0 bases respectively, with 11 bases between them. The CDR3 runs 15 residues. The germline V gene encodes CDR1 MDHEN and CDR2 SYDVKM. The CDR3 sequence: CASSYREVSTDTQYF. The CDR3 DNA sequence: TGTGCCAGCAGTTACAGGGAGGTTAGCACAGATACGCAGTATTTT.

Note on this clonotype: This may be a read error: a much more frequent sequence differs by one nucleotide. Here the CDR3 reads CASSPRRGRGDVPYEQYF. CDR3 sequence (DNA): TGTGCCAGCAGTCCGAGAAGGGGGCGGGGGGACGTCCCCTACGAGCAGTACTTC. This chain connects TRBV28 to TRBJ2-7; D might be TRBD2 (8 bases). CDR1 and CDR2 (germline): MDHEN, SYDVKM. V was clipped by 5 bases and J by 2 bases, with 25 bases between them. CDR3 length: 18 amino acids.

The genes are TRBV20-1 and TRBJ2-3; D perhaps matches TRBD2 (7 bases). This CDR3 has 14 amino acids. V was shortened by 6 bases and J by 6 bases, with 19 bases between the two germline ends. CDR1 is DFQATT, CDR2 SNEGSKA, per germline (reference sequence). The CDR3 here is CSAEWGGQDDTQYF. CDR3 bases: TGCAGTGCGGAATGGGGGGGCCAAGATGATACGCAGTATTTT.

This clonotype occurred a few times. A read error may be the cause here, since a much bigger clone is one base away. The CDR3 DNA sequence: TGTGCCAGCAGCGAGGGCGACAATGAGCAGTTCTTC. Translated, it gives CASSEGDNEQFF. This chain uses TRBV5-6 with TRBJ2-1; the D gene is possibly TRBD2 (5 bases). Germline V gives CDR1 SGHDT, CDR2 YYEEEE. The CDR3 length is 12 residues. V lost 4 bases and J lost 5, with 7 bases in between.

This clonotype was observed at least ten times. CDR3 in DNA: TGTGCCAGCAGTTCCTTCCAGGGGTTTAATGAAAAACTGTTTTTT. It is translated as CASSSFQGFNEKLFF. The J gene is TRBJ1-4, the V gene TRBV7-2; D is possibly TRBD1 (6 bases). In germline, CDR1 is SGHTA, CDR2 FQGNSA. This CDR3 is 15 amino acids long. Trimming stripped 6 bases from V and 4 bases from J, with 15 bases between.

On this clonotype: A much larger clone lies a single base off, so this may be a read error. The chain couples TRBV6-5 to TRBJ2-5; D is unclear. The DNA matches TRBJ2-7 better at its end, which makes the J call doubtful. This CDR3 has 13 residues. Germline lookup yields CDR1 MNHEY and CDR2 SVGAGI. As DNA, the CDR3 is TGTGCCAGCAGTACCTCAGAAGATTGCGAGCAGTACTTC. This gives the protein CASSTSEDCEQYF.

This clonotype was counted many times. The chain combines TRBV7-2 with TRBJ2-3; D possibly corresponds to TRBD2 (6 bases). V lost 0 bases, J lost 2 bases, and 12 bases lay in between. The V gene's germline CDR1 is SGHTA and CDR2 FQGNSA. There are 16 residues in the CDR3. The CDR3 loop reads CASSLARGLLTDTQYF. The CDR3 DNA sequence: TGTGCCAGCAGCTTAGCCCGAGGACTACTCACAGATACGCAGTATTTT.

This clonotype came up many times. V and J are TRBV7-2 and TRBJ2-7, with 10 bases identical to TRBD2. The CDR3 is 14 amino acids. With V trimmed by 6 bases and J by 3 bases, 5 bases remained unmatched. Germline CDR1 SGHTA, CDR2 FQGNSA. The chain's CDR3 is CASSSQRGGYEQYF. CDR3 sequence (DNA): TGTGCCAGCAGTTCCCAGCGGGGGGGCTACGAGCAGTACTTC.

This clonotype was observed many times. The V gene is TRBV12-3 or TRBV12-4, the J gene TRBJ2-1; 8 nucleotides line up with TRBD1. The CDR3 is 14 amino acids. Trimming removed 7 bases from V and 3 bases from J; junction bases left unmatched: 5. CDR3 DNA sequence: TGTGCCAGCACCCGGACAGGGCTCTACAATGAGCAGTTCTTC. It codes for CASTRTGLYNEQFF.

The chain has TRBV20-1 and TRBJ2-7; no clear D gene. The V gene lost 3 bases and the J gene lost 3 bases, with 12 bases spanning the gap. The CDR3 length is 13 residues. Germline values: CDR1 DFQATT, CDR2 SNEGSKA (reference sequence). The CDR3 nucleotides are TGCAGTGCTAGGAAAGGGTATGACTACGAGCAGTACTTC. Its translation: CSARKGYDYEQYF.

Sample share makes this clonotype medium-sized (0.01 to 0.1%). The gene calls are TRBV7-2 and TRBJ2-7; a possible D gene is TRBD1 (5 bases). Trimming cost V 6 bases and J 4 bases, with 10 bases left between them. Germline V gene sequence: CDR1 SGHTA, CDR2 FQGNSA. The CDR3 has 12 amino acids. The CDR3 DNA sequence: TGTGCCAGCAGAGGGGCAGGGTACGAGCAGTACTTC. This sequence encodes CASRGAGYEQYF.

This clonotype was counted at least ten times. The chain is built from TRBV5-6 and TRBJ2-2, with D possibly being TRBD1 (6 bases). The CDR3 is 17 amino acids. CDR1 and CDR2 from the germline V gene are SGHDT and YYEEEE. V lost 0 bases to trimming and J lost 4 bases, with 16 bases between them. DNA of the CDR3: TGTGCCAGCAGCTTGGGGGGACCGACAGGAGGCACCGGGGAGCTGTTTTTT. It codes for CASSLGGPTGGTGELFF.

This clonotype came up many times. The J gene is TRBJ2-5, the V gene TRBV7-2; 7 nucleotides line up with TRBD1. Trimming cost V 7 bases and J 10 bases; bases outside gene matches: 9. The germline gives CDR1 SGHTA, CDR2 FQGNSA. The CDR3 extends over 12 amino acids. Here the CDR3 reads CASNRQGKGQYF. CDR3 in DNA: TGTGCCAGCAACCGACAGGGAAAAGGCCAGTACTTC. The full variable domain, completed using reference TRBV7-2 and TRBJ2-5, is GAGVSQSPSNKVTEKGKDVELRCDPISGHTALYWYRQSLGQGLEFLIYFQGNSAPDKSGLPSDRFSAERTGGSVSTLTIQRTQQEDSAVYLCASNRQGKGQYFGPGTRLLVL.

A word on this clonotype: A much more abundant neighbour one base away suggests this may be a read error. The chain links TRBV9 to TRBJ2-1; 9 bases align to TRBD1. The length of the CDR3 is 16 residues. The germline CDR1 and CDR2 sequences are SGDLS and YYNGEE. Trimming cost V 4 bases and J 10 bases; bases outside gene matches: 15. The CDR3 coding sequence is TGTGCCAGCAGCCGGGACCCCGGGACAGGGATCTACGAGCAGTTCTTC. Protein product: CASSRDPGTGIYEQFF.

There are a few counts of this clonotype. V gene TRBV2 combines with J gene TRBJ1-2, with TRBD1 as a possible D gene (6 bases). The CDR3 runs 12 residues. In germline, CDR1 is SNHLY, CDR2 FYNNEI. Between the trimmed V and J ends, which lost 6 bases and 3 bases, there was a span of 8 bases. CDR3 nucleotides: TGTGCCAGCAGACGACAGGACTATGGCTACACCTTC. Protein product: CASRRQDYGYTF.

The CDR3 loop reads CASSLAPSGSYNEQFF. The CDR3 nucleotides read TGTGCCAGCAGCTTAGCGCCTAGCGGGAGCTACAATGAGCAGTTCTTC. This chain joins TRBV7-2 and TRBJ2-1; 10 nucleotides line up with TRBD2. Trimming took 0 bases from V and 3 from J; bases not matched to a gene: 2. The CDR3 contains 16 residues. Germline-derived CDR1 and CDR2 are SGHTA and FQGNSA.

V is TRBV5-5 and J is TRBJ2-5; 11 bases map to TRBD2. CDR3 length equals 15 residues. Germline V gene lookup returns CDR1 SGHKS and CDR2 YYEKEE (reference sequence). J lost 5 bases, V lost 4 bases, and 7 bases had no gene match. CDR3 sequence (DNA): TGTGCCAGCAGCAGGGGGACTAGCGGATCGGAGACCCAGTACTTC. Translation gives CASSRGTSGSETQYF.

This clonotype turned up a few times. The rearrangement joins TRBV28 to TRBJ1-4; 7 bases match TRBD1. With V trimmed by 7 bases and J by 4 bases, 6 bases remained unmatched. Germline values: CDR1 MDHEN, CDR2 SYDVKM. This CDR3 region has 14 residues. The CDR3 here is CASTPGQINEKLFF. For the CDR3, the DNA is TGTGCCAGCACCCCGGGACAGATTAATGAAAAACTGTTTTTT.

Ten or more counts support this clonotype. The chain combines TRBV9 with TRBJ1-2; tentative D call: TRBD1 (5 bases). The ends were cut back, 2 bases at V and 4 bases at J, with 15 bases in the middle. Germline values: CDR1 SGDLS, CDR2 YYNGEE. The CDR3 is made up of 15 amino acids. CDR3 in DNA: TGTGCCAGCAGCGTCGACAGCTCACCCAGCTATGGCTACACCTTC. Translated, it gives CASSVDSSPSYGYTF. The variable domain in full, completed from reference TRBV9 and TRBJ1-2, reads DSGVTQTPKHLITATGQRVTLRCSPRSGDLSVYWYQQSLDQGLQFLIQYYNGEERAKGNILERFSAQQFPDLHSELNLSSLELGDSALYFCASSVDSSPSYGYTFGSGTRLTVV.

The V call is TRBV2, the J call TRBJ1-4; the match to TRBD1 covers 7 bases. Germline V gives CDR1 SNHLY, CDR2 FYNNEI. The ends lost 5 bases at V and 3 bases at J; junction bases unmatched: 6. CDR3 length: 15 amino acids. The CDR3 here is CASSPRGTANEKLFF. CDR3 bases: TGTGCCAGCAGTCCCCGCGGGACAGCTAATGAAAAACTGTTTTTT.

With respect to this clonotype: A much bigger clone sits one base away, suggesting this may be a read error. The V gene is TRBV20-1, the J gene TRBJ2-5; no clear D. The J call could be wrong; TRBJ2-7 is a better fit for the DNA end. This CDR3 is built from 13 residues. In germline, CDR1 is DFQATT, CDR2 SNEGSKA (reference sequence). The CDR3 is CSARGATFYEQYF. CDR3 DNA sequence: TGCAGTGCTAGAGGCGCCACCTTCTACGAGCAGTACTTC.